This TCR beta chain was captured by sequencing in a study of cytomegalovirus exposure and HLA in healthy donors. Broader study findings: A missense DCLRE1C variant was associated with V- and J-gene trimming of TCR beta chains in a later analysis, and an independent cohort replicated the association. Among TCR beta chains of equal frequency, HLA-associated ones were more clonally expanded in a later analysis. Only CMV serostatus was available as immune exposure information.

The CDR3 extends over 14 amino acids. V was clipped by 6 bases and J by 11 bases; unmatched bases: 6. Germline assignment: CDR1 MGHDK and CDR2 SYGVNS. It was with 60 Vbeta and 13 Jbeta primers that the PCR ran. Only in-frame clones appear in the TCRdb table, and some are missing; sequencing was by immunoSEQ multiplex PCR. The sample table sets out roughly 120,000 clones. Concerning this clone: The target antigen is unknown.

Input material: PBMCs. The chain is built from TRBV25-1 and TRBJ2-6, with 11 positions matching TRBD1. The receptor was isolated from a man aged 18 to 35 in good health and CMV-seronegative. The CDR3 spells CASSGTGGDDVLTF. CDR3 nucleotides: TGTGCCAGCAGCGGGACAGGGGGTGACGACGTCCTGACTTTC.